This paragraph covers one TCR beta chain sequence. This clonotype was recorded at least ten times. The antigen this receptor binds is unknown. Per-base quality was not reported, and no clone a single base away is much larger than it. This specimen belongs to a study of early T cells in non-severe SARS-CoV-2 infection (TCRdb year 2021). The study in broad terms: TCR sequencing used bulk RNA from unsorted whole blood, so alpha and beta chains could not be paired. Overall study results and their limits: VDJdb matching was skewed toward anti-spike CD8 responses, so virus-specific expansions were likely underestimated and private and CD4 specificities were missed.

This was a case-control study nested in a cohort of healthcare workers in London, UK, who had nasopharyngeal swab PCR tests and blood samples taken every week. Healthcare workers were enrolled in the week of the UK lockdown, from 23 to 31 March 2020, and were followed every week for up to roughly 15 weeks. The CDR3 starts with the cysteine, ends with the phenylalanine, and has 17 residues. The only DNA kept is the CDR3, 51 bases in frame from the first base. For this chain, trimming is 5 bases at the V end and 4 bases at the J end, and the number of junction bases without a gene match is 12. The germline V gene (reference sequence) provides CDR1 SEHNR and CDR2 FQNEAQ. Libraries came from 5' RACE. Instrument on record: NextSeq 500. The TCR library protocol attached unique molecular identifiers to individual cDNA molecules to correct for sequencing error and PCR bias. Both TCR alpha and beta chains were sequenced, and tight co-correlation was observed between alpha and beta sequence abundances in each sample. Under the source paper's analysis protocol: Decombinator V4 was used to annotate the V gene, J gene and CDR3 of the TCR sequences. TCRs were defined as expanded if a significant change between any two time points was detected under a Poisson model with p below 0.0001. Abundances of TCRs were expressed as counts per million after normalisation to the total number of TCRs sequenced in each sample. TRAV1-2 paired with TRAJ12, TRAJ20 or TRAJ33 defined MAIT TCRs, while TRAV10 paired with TRAJ18 defined iNKT TCRs. VDJdb, accessed 1 November 2021, was searched for CMV, EBV and SARS-CoV-2 annotated TCRs, excluding TCRs annotated for multiple antigens. The raw public data were reprocessed by TCRdb itself: fastp quality trimming at Q25, MiXCR clonotype calling, in-frame beta chains only. Every CDR3 protein is listed once, alongside the most common genes and DNA of its rows. TCRdb, not the authors, supplied the V and J calls. In all, the sample holds tens of thousands of distinct CDR3 sequences, and under 7.5% of those were seen once. The top ten hold roughly 4% of the sample.

This TCR was recovered from an adult who was a healthcare worker with PCR-confirmed SARS-CoV-2 infection or an uninfected control (not recorded which). The receptor chain draws on TRBV7-9 and TRBJ1-5; TRBD1 fits 9 bases in the junction. The specimen sequenced was whole blood. The CDR3 region has the sequence CASSADRGFTENQPQHF. The nucleotides read TGTGCCAGCAGCGCAGACAGGGGGTTTACCGAAAATCAGCCCCAGCATTTT.